The sequence of this TCR beta chain was determined in a study of T cells in Graves' hyperthyroidism and ophthalmopathy. Study as a whole: Before treatment of any kind, peripheral blood was taken at initial diagnosis. Study results and limitations: In the blood, most expanded thyroid clonotypes above 0.001 appeared as well.

V was clipped by 0 bases and J by 0 bases, with 11 bases between them. Germline CDR1 and CDR2: LGHDT and YNNKEL (reference sequence). The CDR3 contains 16 residues. The CDR3 regions of TCR beta were amplified from RNA transcripts. The HTBI primer set was used in a first-round RT-PCR of the TCR CDR3. One entry per CDR3 protein results from TCRdb running MiXCR on the multiplex PCR reads. The data contain 330,000 or so distinct CDR3 sequences, approximately 18% of them seen just once; the ten biggest clones take up under 45%. Patients with uncontrolled infections, other autoimmune diseases, pregnancy or lactation were excluded. This clonotype was recorded many times. What it recognizes is unknown.

The sequencing sample was made of blood. The chain couples TRBV3-1 to TRBJ1-1; D ambiguous. The clonotype originates from a man aged 50 to 59 with Graves' ophthalmopathy. This CDR3 reads CASSQDRQTMNTEAFF. Written as DNA, the CDR3 is TGTGCCAGCAGCCAAGATAGGCAGACCATGAACACTGAAGCTTTCTTT.